One sample yielded the 8 T cell receptor beta chains listed below, sequenced in a study of beta chain features in type 1 diabetes. Overall study results and limits: Moderately but significantly shorter TCRB CDR3s were found in Type 1 diabetes patients in all four CD4+ subsets.

Antigens for these TCRs are unknown. Sequencing targeted expressed TCRB transcripts, as all isolated RNA had been reverse transcribed. TCRdb's table, derived via immunoSEQ multiplex PCR, lists solely in-frame clones and lacks some. The sample includes around 160,000 clones, roughly 60% of them seen just once. Sequenced: naive CD4+ T cells from blood. These receptors were obtained from a young man with type 1 diabetes.

This clone appeared a few times. The chain employs TRBV29-1 and TRBJ2-1, with 7 bases that match TRBD2. Germline V lookup: CDR1 SQVTM, CDR2 ANQGSEA. Losses at the gene ends were 3 bases for V and 4 bases for J; bases not matched to a gene: 6. The CDR3 has 14 amino acids. The CDR3 loop reads CSVEVSGGYNEQFF. CDR3 nucleotides: TGCAGCGTTGAGGTGTCGGGGGGTTACAATGAGCAGTTCTTC.

This clone appeared a single time. The genes are TRBV5-4 and TRBJ2-5; 9 bases align to TRBD2. Germline values: CDR1 SGHNT, CDR2 YYREEE (reference sequence). Losses at the gene ends were 0 bases for V and 3 bases for J; bases not matched to a gene: 6. The CDR3 has 16 amino acids. CDR3 amino acids: CASSLALAGSKETQYF. CDR3 sequence (DNA): TGTGCCAGCAGCTTGGCGCTAGCGGGGTCAAAAGAGACCCAGTACTTC.

The chain is built from TRBV6-5 and TRBJ1-2; D perhaps matches TRBD1 (5 bases). The CDR3 runs to 15 residues. V lost 8 bases to trimming and J lost 0 bases, with 16 bases between them. Germline CDR1 is MNHEY and CDR2 is SVGAGI. CDR3 DNA: TGTGCCAGCGCCCTTGGAGGGGACCCTAACTATGGCTACACCTTC. The encoded protein is CASALGGDPNYGYTF.

The gene calls are TRBV7-2 and TRBJ1-4; perhaps TRBD1 as D (6 bases). The V gene's germline CDR1 is SGHTA and CDR2 FQGNSA. The CDR3 has 14 residues. Trimming took 4 bases from V and 9 from J, leaving 15 bases between them. The CDR3 bases are TGTGCCAGCAGCTCAGGGGTCGGAAAACAAAAACTGTTTTTT. Its translation: CASSSGVGKQKLFF.

The J gene is TRBJ2-1, the V gene TRBV7-2; 10 bases match TRBD2. The J segment lost 2 bases and the V segment lost 6 bases, leaving 7 bases of the junction unmatched. CDR1 is SGHTA, CDR2 FQGNSA, per germline. This CDR3 has 16 amino acids. This chain's CDR3 is CASRLLAGETYNEQFF. CDR3 coding DNA: TGTGCCAGCAGACTCCTAGCGGGGGAGACCTACAATGAGCAGTTCTTC.

The chain employs TRBV4-1 and TRBJ1-3, with D possibly matching TRBD1 (6 bases). The V gene's germline CDR1 is MGHRA and CDR2 YSYEKL. CDR3 length equals 18 residues. V lost 4 bases, J lost 0 bases, and 19 bases lay in between. The CDR3 sequence is CASSRESTGTSSGNTIYF. The CDR3 DNA is TGCGCCAGCAGCCGTGAATCGACAGGCACGAGCTCTGGAAACACCATATATTTT.

The chain uses TRBV7-9 and TRBJ2-5; D unclear. The CDR3 runs to 13 residues. Trimming removed 3 bases from V and 3 bases from J, with 8 bases in between. The germline CDR1 and CDR2 sequences are SEHNR and FQNEAQ (reference sequence). The CDR3 DNA follows: TGTGCCAGCAGCTTGTGGCTAAAAGAGACCCAGTACTTC. It encodes CASSLWLKETQYF.

The chain employs TRBV29-1 and TRBJ2-1; D is possibly TRBD2 (6 bases). The CDR3 is made up of 13 amino acids. Germline CDR1 is SQVTM and CDR2 is ANQGSEA. V dropped 4 bases and J dropped 2 bases, with 9 bases sitting between them. In DNA form, the CDR3 reads TGCAGCGTTGCTAGCGAGGCCTACAATGAGCAGTTCTTC. This gives the protein CSVASEAYNEQFF.